Listed here is a single T cell receptor (beta chain). Grouping used clinical history reported by participants in a survey and questionnaire. All exposed participants met a person with COVID-19 within 2 weeks before entering the study. The sample originates from a study of blood T cell repertoires in COVID-19. For the study at large: Sample material is recorded as cDNA or gDNA derived from T cells, B-cell-depleted T cells, or PBMCs.

V was cut by 1 base and J by 8 bases, with 15 bases left in between. The CDR3 has 16 amino acids. Germline CDR1 and CDR2: SGHTA and FQGNSA. TCRdb's copy holds only in-frame clones and misses some; the assay was immunoSEQ multiplex PCR. Here the sample spans a few hundred thousand clones, roughly 90% being singletons. Sequencing input: PBMCs or T cells enriched from blood (not recorded which). This rearrangement joins TRBV7-2 to TRBJ1-6; D gene ambiguous. The TCR comes from a young woman who had been exposed to COVID-19. CDR3 coding DNA: TGTGCCAGCAGCTTAGTGTGGACTCCTGGGGATTCACCCCTCCACTTT. Protein sequence: CASSLVWTPGDSPLHF.